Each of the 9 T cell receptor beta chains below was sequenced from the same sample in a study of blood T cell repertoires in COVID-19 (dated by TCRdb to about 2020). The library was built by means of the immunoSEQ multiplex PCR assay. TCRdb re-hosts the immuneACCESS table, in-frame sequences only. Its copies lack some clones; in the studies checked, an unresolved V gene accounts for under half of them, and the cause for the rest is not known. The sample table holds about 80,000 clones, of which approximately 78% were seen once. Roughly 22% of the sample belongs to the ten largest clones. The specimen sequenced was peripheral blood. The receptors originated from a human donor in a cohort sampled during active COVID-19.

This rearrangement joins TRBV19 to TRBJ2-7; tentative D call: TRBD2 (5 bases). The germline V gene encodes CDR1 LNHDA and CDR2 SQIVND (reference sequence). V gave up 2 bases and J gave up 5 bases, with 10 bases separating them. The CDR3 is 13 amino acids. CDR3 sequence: CASSITEGDEQYF. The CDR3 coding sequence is TGTGCCAGTAGTATAACAGAGGGCGACGAGCAGTACTTC.

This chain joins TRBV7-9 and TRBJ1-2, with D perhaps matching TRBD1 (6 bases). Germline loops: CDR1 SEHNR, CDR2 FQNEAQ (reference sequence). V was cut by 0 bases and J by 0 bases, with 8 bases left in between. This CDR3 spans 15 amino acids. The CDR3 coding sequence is TGTGCCAGCAGCTTAGCACAGGGCACTAACTATGGCTACACCTTC. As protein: CASSLAQGTNYGYTF.

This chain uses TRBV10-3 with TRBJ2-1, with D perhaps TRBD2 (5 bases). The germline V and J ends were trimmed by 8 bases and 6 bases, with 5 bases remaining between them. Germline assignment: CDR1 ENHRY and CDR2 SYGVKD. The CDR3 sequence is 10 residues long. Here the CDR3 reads CAIGLNEQFF. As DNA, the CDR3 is TGTGCCATCGGACTCAATGAGCAGTTCTTC.

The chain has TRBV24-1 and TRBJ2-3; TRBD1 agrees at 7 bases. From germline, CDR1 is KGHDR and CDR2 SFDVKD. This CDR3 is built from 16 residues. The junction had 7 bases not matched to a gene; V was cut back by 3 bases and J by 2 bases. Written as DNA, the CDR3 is TGTGCCACCAGTGATAGTGGGGACAGTTTCACAGATACGCAGTATTTT. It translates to CATSDSGDSFTDTQYF.

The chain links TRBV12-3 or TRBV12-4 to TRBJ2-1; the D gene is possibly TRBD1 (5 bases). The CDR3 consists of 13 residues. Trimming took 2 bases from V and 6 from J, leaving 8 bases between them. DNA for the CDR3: TGTGCCAGCAGTTTACGTCAGGGCAATGAGCAGTTCTTC. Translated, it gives CASSLRQGNEQFF.

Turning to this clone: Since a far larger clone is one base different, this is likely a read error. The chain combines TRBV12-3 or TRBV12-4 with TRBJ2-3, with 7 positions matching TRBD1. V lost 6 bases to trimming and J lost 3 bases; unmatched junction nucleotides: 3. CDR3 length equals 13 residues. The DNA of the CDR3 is TGTGCCAGCAGGCAGGGGGTGACAGATACGCAGTATTTT. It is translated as CASRQGVTDTQYF.

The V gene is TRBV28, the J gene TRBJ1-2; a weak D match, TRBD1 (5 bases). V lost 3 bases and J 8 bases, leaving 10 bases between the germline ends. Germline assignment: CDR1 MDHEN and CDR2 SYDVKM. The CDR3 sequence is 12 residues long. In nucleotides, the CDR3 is TGTGCCAGCAGTTTTTTGACAGTCGGCTACACCTTC. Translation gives CASSFLTVGYTF.

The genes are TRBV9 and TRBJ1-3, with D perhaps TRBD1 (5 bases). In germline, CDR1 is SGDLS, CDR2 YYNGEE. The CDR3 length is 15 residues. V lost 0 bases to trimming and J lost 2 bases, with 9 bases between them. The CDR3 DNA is TGTGCCAGCAGCGTAGTCTGGGGGGCTGGAAACACCATATATTTT. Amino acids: CASSVVWGAGNTIYF.

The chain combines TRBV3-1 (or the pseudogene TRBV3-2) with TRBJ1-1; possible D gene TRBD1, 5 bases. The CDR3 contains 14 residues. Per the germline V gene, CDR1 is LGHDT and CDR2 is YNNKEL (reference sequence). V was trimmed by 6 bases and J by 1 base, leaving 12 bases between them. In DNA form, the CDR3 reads TGTGCCAGCAGGTCACAGGTTGCGAACACTGAAGCTTTCTTT. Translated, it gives CASRSQVANTEAFF.